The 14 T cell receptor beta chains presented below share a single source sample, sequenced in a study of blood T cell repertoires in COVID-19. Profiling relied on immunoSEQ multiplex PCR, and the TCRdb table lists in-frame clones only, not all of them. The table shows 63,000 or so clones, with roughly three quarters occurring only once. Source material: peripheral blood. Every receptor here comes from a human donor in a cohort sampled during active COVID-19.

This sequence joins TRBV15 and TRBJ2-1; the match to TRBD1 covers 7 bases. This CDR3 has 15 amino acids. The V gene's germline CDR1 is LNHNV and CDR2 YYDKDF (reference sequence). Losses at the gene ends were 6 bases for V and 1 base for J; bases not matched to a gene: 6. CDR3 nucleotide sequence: TGTGCCACCAGTGATAACAGGGGTTCCTACAATGAGCAGTTCTTC. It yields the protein CATSDNRGSYNEQFF.

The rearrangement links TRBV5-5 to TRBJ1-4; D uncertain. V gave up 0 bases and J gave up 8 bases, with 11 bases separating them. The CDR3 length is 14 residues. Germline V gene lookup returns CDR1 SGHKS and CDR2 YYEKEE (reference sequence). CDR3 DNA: TGTGCCAGCAGCTTGGTGTCTCGCCAGGAAAAACTGTTTTTT. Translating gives CASSLVSRQEKLFF. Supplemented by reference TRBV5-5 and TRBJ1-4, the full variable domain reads DAGVTQSPTHLIKTRGQQVTLRCSPISGHKSVSWYQQVLGQGPQFIFQYYEKEERGRGNFPDRFSARQFPNYSSELNVNALLLGDSALYLCASSLVSRQEKLFFGSGTQLSVL.

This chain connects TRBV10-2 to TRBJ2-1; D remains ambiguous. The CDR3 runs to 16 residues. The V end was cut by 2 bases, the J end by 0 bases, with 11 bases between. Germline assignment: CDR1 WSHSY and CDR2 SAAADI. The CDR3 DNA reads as TGCGCCAGCAGTGAGAGTGGCGGTAGCTCCTACAATGAGCAGTTCTTC. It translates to CASSESGGSSYNEQFF.

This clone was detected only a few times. This CDR3 reads CASSGGQGAQPQHF. CDR3 in DNA: TGTGCCAGCAGCGGGGGGCAGGGGGCCCAGCCCCAGCATTTT. This sequence joins TRBV7-2 and TRBJ1-5, with TRBD1 identical over 8 bases. The CDR3 has 14 amino acids. J was trimmed by 7 bases and V by 5 bases; bases with no gene match: 7. The germline V gene encodes CDR1 SGHTA and CDR2 FQGNSA.

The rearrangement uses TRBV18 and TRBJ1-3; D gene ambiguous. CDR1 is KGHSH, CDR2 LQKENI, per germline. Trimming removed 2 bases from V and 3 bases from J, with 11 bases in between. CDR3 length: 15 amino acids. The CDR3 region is CASSPIAALGNTIYF. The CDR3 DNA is TGTGCCAGCTCACCAATAGCTGCCCTTGGAAACACCATATATTTT.

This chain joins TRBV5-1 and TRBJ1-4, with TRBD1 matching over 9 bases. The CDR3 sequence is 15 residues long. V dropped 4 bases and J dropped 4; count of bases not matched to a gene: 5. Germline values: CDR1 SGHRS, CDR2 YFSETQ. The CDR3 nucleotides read TGCGCCAGCAGCGGGGACAGGGCGGTTAATGAAAAACTGTTTTTT. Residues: CASSGDRAVNEKLFF.

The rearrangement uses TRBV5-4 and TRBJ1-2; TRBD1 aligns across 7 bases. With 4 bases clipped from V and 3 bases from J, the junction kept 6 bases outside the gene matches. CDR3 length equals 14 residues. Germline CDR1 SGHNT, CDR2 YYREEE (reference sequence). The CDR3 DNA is TGTGCCAGCAGCCCCATTGACAGGGACTATGGCTACACCTTC. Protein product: CASSPIDRDYGYTF. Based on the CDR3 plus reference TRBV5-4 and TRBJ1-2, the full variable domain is ETGVTQSPTHLIKTRGQQVTLRCSSQSGHNTVSWYQQALGQGPQFIFQYYREEENGRGNFPPRFSGLQFPNYSSELNVNALELDDSALYLCASSPIDRDYGYTFGSGTRLTVV.

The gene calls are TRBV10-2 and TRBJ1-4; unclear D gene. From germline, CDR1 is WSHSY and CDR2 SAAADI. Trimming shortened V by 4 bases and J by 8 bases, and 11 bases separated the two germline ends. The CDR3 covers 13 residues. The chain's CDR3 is CASSVEGGEKLFF. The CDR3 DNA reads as TGCGCCAGCAGTGTTGAGGGAGGCGAAAAACTGTTTTTT.

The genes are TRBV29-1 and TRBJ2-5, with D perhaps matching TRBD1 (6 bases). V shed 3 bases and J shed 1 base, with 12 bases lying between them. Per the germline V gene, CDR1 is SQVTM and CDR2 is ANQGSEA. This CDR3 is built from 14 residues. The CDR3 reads CSVELGTSQETQYF. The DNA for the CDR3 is TGCAGCGTTGAGTTGGGGACAAGCCAAGAGACCCAGTACTTC.

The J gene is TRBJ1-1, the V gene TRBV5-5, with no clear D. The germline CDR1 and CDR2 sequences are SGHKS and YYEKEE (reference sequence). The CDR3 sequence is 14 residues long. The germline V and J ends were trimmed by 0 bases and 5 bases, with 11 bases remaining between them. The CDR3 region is CASSLVHSSTEAFF. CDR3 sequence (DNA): TGTGCCAGCAGCTTGGTGCATTCGAGTACTGAAGCTTTCTTT.

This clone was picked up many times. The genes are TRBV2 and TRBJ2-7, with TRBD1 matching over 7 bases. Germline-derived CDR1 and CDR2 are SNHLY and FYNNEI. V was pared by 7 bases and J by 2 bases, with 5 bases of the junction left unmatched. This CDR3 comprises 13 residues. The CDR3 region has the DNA TGTGCCAGCACCGGGACAGACGCCTACGAGCAGTACTTC. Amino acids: CASTGTDAYEQYF.

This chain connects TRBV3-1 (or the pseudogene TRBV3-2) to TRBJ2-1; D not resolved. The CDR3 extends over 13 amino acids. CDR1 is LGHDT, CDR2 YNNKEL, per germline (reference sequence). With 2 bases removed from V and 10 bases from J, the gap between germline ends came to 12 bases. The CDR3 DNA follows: TGTGCCAGCAGCCAATCGACTCTCCAGGAGCAGTTCTTC. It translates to CASSQSTLQEQFF.

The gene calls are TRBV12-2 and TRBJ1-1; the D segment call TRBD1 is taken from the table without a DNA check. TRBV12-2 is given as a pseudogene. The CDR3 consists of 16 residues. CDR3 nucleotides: TGTGCAAGTCGCTTAGCGAAAGGGGCTTCGAACACTGAAGCTTTCTTT. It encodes CASRLAKGASNTEAFF.

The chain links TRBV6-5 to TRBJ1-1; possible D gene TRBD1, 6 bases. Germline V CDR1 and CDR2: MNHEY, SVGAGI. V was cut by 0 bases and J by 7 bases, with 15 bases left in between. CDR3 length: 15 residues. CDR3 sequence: CASSYSTGTLFEAFF. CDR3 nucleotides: TGTGCCAGCAGTTACTCAACAGGGACCCTTTTTGAAGCTTTCTTT.